This T cell receptor (beta chain) was documented in a study of cytomegalovirus exposure and HLA in healthy donors. Looking at the study overall: Earlier, 90 million to 140 million unique TCR beta sequences were recovered from about 179 million T cells by an analysis. General study findings and limits: Some public TCRs appeared in many individuals, while most sequences were rare.

To note about this clone: As yet, its antigen is unknown.

The ends were cut back, 5 bases at V and 7 bases at J, with 9 bases in the middle. The CDR3 has 11 amino acids. Per the germline V gene, CDR1 is SGHAT and CDR2 is FQNNGV. A multiplex PCR was run with 60 Vbeta primers and 13 Jbeta primers. Sequencing used immunoSEQ multiplex PCR; TCRdb keeps in-frame clones, though not all of them. In the table there are some 130,000 clones, about 76% of which are singletons. The source of this sequence is a female donor in good health and CMV-seronegative. This sequence joins TRBV11-2 and TRBJ2-7; D uncertain. The sample was PBMCs. The CDR3 DNA reads TGTGCCAGCAGCCCCAGGCGAGAGCAGTACTTC. It specifies CASSPRREQYF. The variable domain in full, with the rest retrieved from reference TRBV11-2 and TRBJ2-7, is EAGVAQSPRYKIIEKRQSVAFWCNPISGHATLYWYQQILGQGPKLLIQFQNNGVVDDSQLPKDRFSAERLKGVDSTLKIQPAKLEDSAVYLCASSPRREQYFGPGTRLTVT.